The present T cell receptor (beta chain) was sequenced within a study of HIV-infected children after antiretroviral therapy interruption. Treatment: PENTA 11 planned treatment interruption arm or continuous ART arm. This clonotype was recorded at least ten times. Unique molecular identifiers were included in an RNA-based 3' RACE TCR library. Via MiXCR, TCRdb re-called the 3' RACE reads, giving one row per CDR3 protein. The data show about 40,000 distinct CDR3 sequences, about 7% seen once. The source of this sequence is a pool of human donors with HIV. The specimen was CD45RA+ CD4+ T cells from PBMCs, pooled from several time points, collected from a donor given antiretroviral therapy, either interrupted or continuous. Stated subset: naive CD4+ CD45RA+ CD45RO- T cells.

CDR3 region: CSVGRLAIDKNEQFF. CDR3 bases: TGCAGCGTTGGCCGACTAGCGATAGATAAAAATGAGCAGTTCTTC. The chain couples TRBV29-1 to TRBJ2-1; 8 positions agree with TRBD2. The CDR3 is 15 residues long. Germline trimming cut 4 bases from V and 7 bases from J; bases unmatched to any gene: 12. Germline values: CDR1 SQVTM, CDR2 ANQGSEA.